Here is one T cell receptor (beta chain) with its context. The sample holds a few counts of this clone. Its binding antigen is unknown. It has no much larger one-base neighbor in the sample; base qualities were not kept. V loses 4 bases, J loses 8 bases, and the germline ends lie 15 bases apart. Including the terminal cysteine and phenylalanine, the CDR3 comprises 13 residues. Just the 39-base CDR3 DNA is kept, in frame starting at base 1. Looking up the germline V gene (reference sequence) yields CDR1 SGHKS and CDR2 YYEKEE. Whole blood was collected in K2EDTA tubes by collaborating institutions according to the institutions' own protocols. Collaborator samples were shipped for TCRbeta analysis as frozen whole blood, isolated PBMCs, or DNA extracted from either sample type. The source of the sample is a study of blood T cell repertoires in COVID-19 (dated by TCRdb to the early 2020s). In terms of the full investigation: Samples covering the acute and convalescent phases of COVID-19 were provided by collaborators in the United States, Italy and Spain. The prospective study material was composed of cDNA or gDNA derived from T cells, B-cell-depleted T cells, or PBMCs. Deeply sampled blood TCRbeta repertoires from subjects exposed to, actively infected with, or recovered from COVID-19 were included in the dataset. The repertoires were released in a freely available public database meant as a resource for research on the immune response to SARS-CoV-2. The samples were drawn from two sources: the first 160 participants of the ongoing ImmuneRACE study, and 1,000 to 1,500 subjects contributed by 6 global collaborators. Nearly every sample came with metadata listing a de-identified subject ID, COVID-19 status, age in years and sex. HLA class I and class II types, where available, came from metadata supplied by the sample provider rather than from assay-based typing.

TCRbeta CDR3 regions were amplified from genomic DNA using the immunoSEQ Assay, a bias-controlled multiplex PCR. On the authors' methods: Nucleated cell counts per sample were estimated from amplification of reference gene primers within the assay. To quantify the absolute abundance of each unique TCRbeta CDR3 rearrangement, sequence reads were collapsed and filtered. Productive Simpson clonality was computed per sample as the square root of Simpson's diversity index over productive rearrangements. Imported from immuneACCESS, the table was reduced by TCRdb to in-frame sequences with V and J called. These copies leave out some clones; in studies compared against another copy, an unresolved V gene accounts for under half, and the cause of the remainder is not known. V, J and clone size reflect that table, while D and trimming were determined from the DNA. The table for this sample lists some 250,000 clones; roughly 77% of them were counted only once. 2.5% to 4% of the sample is in the top ten clones.

The paper's findings and limits, for the study overall: How much clinical and demographic metadata was included differed by source and by participant, and the metadata was provided uncurated.

The rearranged segments are TRBV5-5 and TRBJ1-2; D gene: possibly TRBD1, on 6 matching bases. Sequencing input: peripheral blood. The sequence was obtained from a woman older than 75 with acute or convalescent COVID-19. In nucleotide form, the sequence is TGTGCCAGCAGCGTAACCGGGACATCGGGCTACACCTTC. It specifies CASSVTGTSGYTF.